The 14 T cell receptor beta chains below all came from one sample that was sequenced in a study of blood T cell repertoires in COVID-19. Libraries were prepared by immunoSEQ multiplex PCR; TCRdb keeps only in-frame clonotypes and omits some of them. The sample has 490,000 or so clones, about nine tenths seen once. Input material: PBMCs or T cells enriched from blood (not recorded which). Receptors were obtained from a woman aged 60-75 years who had recovered from COVID-19.

The genes are TRBV18 and TRBJ2-7; a possible D gene is TRBD1 (6 bases). The CDR3 has 14 amino acids. V was pared by 4 bases and J by 7 bases, with 17 bases between. Germline assignment: CDR1 KGHSH and CDR2 LQKENI. CDR3 sequence: CASSRGDRFGEQYV. The DNA of the CDR3 is TGTGCCAGCTCACGGGGCGACAGGTTTGGAGAGCAGTACGTC.

V gene TRBV10-3 combines with J gene TRBJ1-1; D may be TRBD1 (5 bases). V was cut by 2 bases and J by 3 bases, with 10 bases left in between. The V gene's germline CDR1 is ENHRY and CDR2 SYGVKD. The CDR3 runs 14 residues. The CDR3 protein is CAISEAGRYTEAFF. CDR3 coding DNA: TGTGCCATCAGTGAGGCAGGGAGGTACACTGAAGCTTTCTTT.

A single count supports this clone. This sequence joins TRBV6-1 and TRBJ1-1, with D maybe TRBD1 (5 bases). CDR1 is MNHNS and CDR2 is SASEGT in the germline V gene. V was cut by 2 bases and J by 10 bases, with 23 bases left in between. This CDR3 contains 16 residues. The chain's CDR3 is CASSELGYGGRALAFF. The DNA for the CDR3 is TGTGCCAGCAGTGAATTAGGTTACGGGGGGAGAGCCTTAGCTTTCTTT.

In its sample, this clone was seen once. The gene calls are TRBV9 and TRBJ2-1, with D uncertain. The CDR3 sequence is 13 residues long. Trimming took 0 bases from V and 4 from J, leaving 5 bases between them. Germline assignment: CDR1 SGDLS and CDR2 YYNGEE. The CDR3 protein is CASSVALYNEQFF. The DNA for the CDR3 is TGTGCCAGCAGCGTAGCCCTGTACAATGAGCAGTTCTTC.

The chain combines TRBV27 with TRBJ2-4; 9 nucleotides match TRBD1. The length of the CDR3 is 16 residues. CDR1 and CDR2 (germline): MNHEY, SMNVEV (reference sequence). The V segment lost 5 bases and the J segment 0 bases; nucleotides outside the gene matches: 5. CDR3 in DNA: TGTGCCAGCAGTCCCGGACAGGGGATAGCCAAAAACATTCAGTACTTC. This encodes CASSPGQGIAKNIQYF.

The chain combines TRBV4-1 with TRBJ2-3; 11 nucleotides line up with TRBD2. CDR3 length: 15 residues. The ends lost 4 bases at V and 6 bases at J; junction bases unmatched: 6. The germline CDR1 and CDR2 sequences are MGHRA and YSYEKL. The CDR3 here is CASSLSGGAGDTQYF. CDR3 DNA: TGCGCCAGCAGCCTTAGCGGGGGGGCAGGGGATACGCAGTATTTT.

The genes are TRBV5-1 and TRBJ2-3, with TRBD2 identical over 13 bases. This CDR3 has 17 residues. Germline assignment: CDR1 SGHRS and CDR2 YFSETQ. After removal of 0 bases from V and 2 bases from J, the junction contained 3 bases not matched to a gene. This CDR3 is CASSLGLAGGYTDTQYF. In DNA, the CDR3 is TGCGCCAGCAGCTTGGGACTAGCGGGGGGATACACAGATACGCAGTATTTT.

The V gene is TRBV6-5, the J gene TRBJ2-2; 9 bases are shared with TRBD1. The CDR3 extends over 15 amino acids. Germline-derived CDR1 and CDR2 are MNHEY and SVGAGI. After removal of 5 bases from V and 5 bases from J, the junction contained 6 bases not matched to a gene. In DNA form, the CDR3 reads TGTGCCAGCAGTACAGGGGGCCGGGGTACCGGGGAGCTGTTTTTT. The encoded protein is CASSTGGRGTGELFF.

The chain carries TRBV10-3 and TRBJ2-3; the match to TRBD2 covers 12 bases. Germline CDR1 and CDR2: ENHRY and SYGVKD. CDR3 length equals 15 residues. V gave up 7 bases and J gave up 4 bases; unmatched junction bases: 6. CDR3 sequence reads: CAINPASGGADTQYF. DNA for the CDR3: TGTGCCATCAACCCCGCTAGCGGGGGGGCAGATACGCAGTATTTT.

This chain joins TRBV5-1 and TRBJ1-1; D perhaps matches TRBD1 (5 bases). The V end lost 0 bases, the J end lost 5 bases, and 14 bases lay between the germline ends. CDR1 is SGHRS, CDR2 YFSETQ, per germline. The CDR3 is 15 residues long. In nucleotides, the CDR3 is TGCGCCAGCAGCTTGGTGAATGGGGCGTGGACTGAAGCTTTCTTT. Translating gives CASSLVNGAWTEAFF.

The chain has TRBV12-5 and TRBJ1-1, with 11 bases lining up with TRBD1. The CDR3 has 15 amino acids. Germline CDR1 LGHNT, CDR2 FRNRAP. Unmatched junction bases numbered 2, after V lost 1 base and J lost 4 bases. The DNA of the CDR3 is TGTGCTAGTGGTTTGGGGACAGGGGGCCCCACTGAAGCTTTCTTT. Translating it yields CASGLGTGGPTEAFF.

This rearrangement joins TRBV6-5 to TRBJ1-4; D gene unclear. The ends were cut back, 3 bases at V and 7 bases at J, with 9 bases in the middle. This CDR3 is 13 amino acids long. The germline gives CDR1 MNHEY, CDR2 SVGAGI. The CDR3 DNA follows: TGTGCCAGCAGTTATAGCCCAGCTGAAAAACTGTTTTTT. Protein: CASSYSPAEKLFF.

This clone has a single count. This chain links TRBV5-1 with TRBJ2-2; 7 nucleotides align to TRBD2. V was clipped by 0 bases and J by 4 bases; unmatched bases: 9. The CDR3 length is 17 residues. The germline V gene encodes CDR1 SGHRS and CDR2 YFSETQ. For the CDR3, the DNA is TGCGCCAGCAGCTTGGAGCGGGACGCCAAGTTCACCGGGGAGCTGTTTTTT. Its translation is CASSLERDAKFTGELFF.

The V gene is TRBV5-1, the J gene TRBJ1-2, with D hard to call. The CDR3 sequence is 15 residues long. The germline gives CDR1 SGHRS, CDR2 YFSETQ. Trimming took 4 bases from V and 2 from J, leaving 15 bases between them. CDR3 loop: CASSPVGQINYGYTF. The CDR3, as DNA: TGCGCCAGCAGCCCGGTTGGGCAGATAAACTATGGCTACACCTTC.